The clone carrying this T cell receptor (beta chain) came up a few times. Antigen unknown. CDR1 is SQVTM, CDR2 ANQGSEA, per germline. Trimming stripped 6 bases from V and 6 bases from J, with 8 bases between. The CDR3 is 11 amino acids. The data belong to a study of naive and memory T cell subsets. The study's findings and limits: A few larger clonotypes appeared in naive repertoires, especially CD8, possibly memory cells re-expressing CD45RA. Clonotypes here are unpaired alpha or beta chain sequences.

CMV status came from CD4+ T cell IFNgamma after overnight CMV lysate stimulation of fresh PBMCs. Sequential positive selection took CD4 T cells first, then CD8 T cells. An equimolar mix of two oligonucleotides served as the beta constant-region primer for TRBC1 and TRBC2. Ligated cDNA was amplified by four rounds of PCR with nested alpha and beta constant-region primers and SP2. A 12-nucleotide UMI and the SP2 primer were added to the cDNA 3' end by oligonucleotide ligation. TCRdb recomputed calls from the UMI-ligation and nested PCR reads with MiXCR, one row per CDR3 protein. Here the sample spans more than 120,000 distinct CDR3 sequences, approximately 20% being singletons.

This receptor was identified in a human donor in good health. V is TRBV29-1 and J is TRBJ2-2, with D possibly being TRBD1 (5 bases). The sample taken for sequencing was naive CD8+ T cells from blood. The CDR3 loop reads CSVDSAGELFF. CDR3 DNA sequence: TGCAGCGTCGACAGTGCCGGGGAGCTGTTTTTT.